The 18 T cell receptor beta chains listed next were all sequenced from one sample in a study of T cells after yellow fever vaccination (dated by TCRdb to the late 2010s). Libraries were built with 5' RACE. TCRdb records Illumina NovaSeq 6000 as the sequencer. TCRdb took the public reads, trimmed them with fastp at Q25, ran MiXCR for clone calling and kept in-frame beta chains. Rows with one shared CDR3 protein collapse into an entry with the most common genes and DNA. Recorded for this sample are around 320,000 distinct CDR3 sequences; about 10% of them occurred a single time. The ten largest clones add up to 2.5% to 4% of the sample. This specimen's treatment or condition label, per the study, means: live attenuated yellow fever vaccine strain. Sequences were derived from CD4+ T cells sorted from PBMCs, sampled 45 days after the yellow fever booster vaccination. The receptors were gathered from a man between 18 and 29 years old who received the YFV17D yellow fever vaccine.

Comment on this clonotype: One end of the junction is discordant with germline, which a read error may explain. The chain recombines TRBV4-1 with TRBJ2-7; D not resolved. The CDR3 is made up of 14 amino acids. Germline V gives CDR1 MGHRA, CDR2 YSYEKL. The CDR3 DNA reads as TGCGCCAGCAGGCAAGATATGGGCACCTACGAGCAGTACTTC. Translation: CASRQDMGTYEQYF.

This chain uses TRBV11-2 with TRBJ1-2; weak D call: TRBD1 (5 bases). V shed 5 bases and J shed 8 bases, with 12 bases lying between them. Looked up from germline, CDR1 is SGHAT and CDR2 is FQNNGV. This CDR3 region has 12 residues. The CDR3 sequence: CASSPGGRGYTF. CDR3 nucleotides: TGTGCCAGCAGCCCCGGGGGGAGGGGCTACACCTTC.

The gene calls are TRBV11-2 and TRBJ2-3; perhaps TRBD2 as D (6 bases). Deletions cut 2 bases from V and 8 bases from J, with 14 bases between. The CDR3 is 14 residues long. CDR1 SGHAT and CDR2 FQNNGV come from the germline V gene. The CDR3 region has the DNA TGTGCCAGCAGCTTACCTAGCTGGGGGGTTACGCAGTATTTT. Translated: CASSLPSWGVTQYF.

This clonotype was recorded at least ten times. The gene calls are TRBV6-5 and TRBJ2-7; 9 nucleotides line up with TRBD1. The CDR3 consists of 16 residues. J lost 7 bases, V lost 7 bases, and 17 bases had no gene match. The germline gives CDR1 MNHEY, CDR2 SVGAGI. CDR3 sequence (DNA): TGTGCCAGCATAAGGCGCCCGGGACAGGGAGCGGGAGAGCAGTACTTC. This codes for CASIRRPGQGAGEQYF.

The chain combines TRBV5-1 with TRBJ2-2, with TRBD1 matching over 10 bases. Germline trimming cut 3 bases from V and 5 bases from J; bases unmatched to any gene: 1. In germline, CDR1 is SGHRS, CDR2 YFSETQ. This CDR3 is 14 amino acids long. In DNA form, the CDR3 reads TGCGCCAGCAGCTGGGACAGGGGAACCGGGGAGCTGTTTTTT. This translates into CASSWDRGTGELFF.

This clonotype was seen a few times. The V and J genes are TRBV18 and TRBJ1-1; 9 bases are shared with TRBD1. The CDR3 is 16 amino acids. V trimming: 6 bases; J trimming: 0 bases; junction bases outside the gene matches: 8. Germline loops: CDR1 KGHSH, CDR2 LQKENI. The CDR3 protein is CASSAGTGSVNTEAFF. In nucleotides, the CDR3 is TGTGCCAGCTCGGCCGGGACAGGGAGTGTGAACACTGAAGCTTTCTTT.

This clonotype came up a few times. CDR3 loop: CAWSRDRQETQYF. Written as DNA, the CDR3 is TGTGCCTGGAGCAGAGACAGGCAAGAGACCCAGTACTTC. The genes are TRBV30 and TRBJ2-5, with D perhaps TRBD1 (6 bases). This CDR3 is built from 13 residues. The V end was cut by 3 bases, the J end by 2 bases, with 10 bases between. The V gene's germline CDR1 is GTSNPN and CDR2 SVGIG (reference sequence).

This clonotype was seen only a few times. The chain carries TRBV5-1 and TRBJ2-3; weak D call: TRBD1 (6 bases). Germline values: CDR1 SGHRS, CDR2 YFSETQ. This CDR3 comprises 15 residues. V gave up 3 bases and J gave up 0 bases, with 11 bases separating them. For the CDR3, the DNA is TGCGCCAGCAGCTGGGGGCAGGCTAGCACAGATACGCAGTATTTT. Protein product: CASSWGQASTDTQYF.

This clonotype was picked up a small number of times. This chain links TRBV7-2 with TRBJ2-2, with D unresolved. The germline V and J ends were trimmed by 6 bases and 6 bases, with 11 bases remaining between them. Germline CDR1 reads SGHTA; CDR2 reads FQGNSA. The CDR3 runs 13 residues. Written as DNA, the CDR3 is TGTGCCAGCAGGAAAAAGAGGTCCGGGGAGCTGTTTTTT. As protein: CASRKKRSGELFF.

The CDR3 here is CASSPSTADTQYF. DNA of the CDR3: TGTGCCAGCTCACCATCGACGGCTGATACGCAGTATTTT. This sequence joins TRBV18 and TRBJ2-3; no firm D call. This CDR3 contains 13 residues. Germline V CDR1 and CDR2: KGHSH, LQKENI. The V end lost 2 bases, the J end lost 6 bases, and 9 bases lay between the germline ends.

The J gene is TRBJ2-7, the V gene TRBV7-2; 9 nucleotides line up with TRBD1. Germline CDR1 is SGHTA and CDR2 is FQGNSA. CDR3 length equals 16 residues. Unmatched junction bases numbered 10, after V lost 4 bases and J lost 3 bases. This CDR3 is CASSSKRTGALYEQYF. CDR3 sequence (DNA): TGTGCCAGCAGCTCTAAACGGACAGGGGCCCTCTACGAGCAGTACTTC.

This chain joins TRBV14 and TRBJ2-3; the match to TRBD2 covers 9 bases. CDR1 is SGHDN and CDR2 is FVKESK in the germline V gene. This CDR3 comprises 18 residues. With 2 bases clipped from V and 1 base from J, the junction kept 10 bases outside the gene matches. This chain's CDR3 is CASSQLLRAGGGTDTQYF. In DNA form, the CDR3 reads TGTGCCAGCAGCCAATTACTACGAGCGGGGGGAGGCACAGATACGCAGTATTTT. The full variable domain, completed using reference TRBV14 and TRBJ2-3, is EAGVTQFPSHSVIEKGQTVTLRCDPISGHDNLYWYRRVMGKEIKFLLHFVKESKQDESGMPNNRFLAERTGGTYSTLKVQPAELEDSGVYFCASSQLLRAGGGTDTQYFGPGTRLTVL.

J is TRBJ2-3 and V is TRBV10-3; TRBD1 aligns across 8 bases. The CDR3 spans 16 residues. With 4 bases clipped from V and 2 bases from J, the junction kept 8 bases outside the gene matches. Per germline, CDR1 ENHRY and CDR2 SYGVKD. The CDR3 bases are TGTGCCATCAGTGGACAGGGGAGAGTTTCCACAGATACGCAGTATTTT. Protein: CAISGQGRVSTDTQYF.

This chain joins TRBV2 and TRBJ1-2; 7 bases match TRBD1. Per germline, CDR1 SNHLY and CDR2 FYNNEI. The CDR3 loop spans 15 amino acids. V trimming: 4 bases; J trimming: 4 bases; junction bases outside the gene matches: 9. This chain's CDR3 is CASSGRQGLVYGYTF. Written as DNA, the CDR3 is TGTGCCAGCAGTGGCAGACAGGGTTTAGTCTATGGCTACACCTTC. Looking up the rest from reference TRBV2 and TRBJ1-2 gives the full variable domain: EPEVTQTPSHQVTQMGQEVILRCVPISNHLYFYWYRQILGQKVEFLVSFYNNEISEKSEIFDDQFSVERPDGSNFTLKIRSTKLEDSAMYFCASSGRQGLVYGYTFGSGTRLTVV.

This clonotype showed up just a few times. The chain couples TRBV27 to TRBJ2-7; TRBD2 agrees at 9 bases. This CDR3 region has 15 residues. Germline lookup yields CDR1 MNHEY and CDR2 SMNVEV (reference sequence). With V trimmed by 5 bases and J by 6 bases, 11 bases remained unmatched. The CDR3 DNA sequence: TGTGCCAGCAGTGCCCAACCGGGACTAGCCCTCGAGCAGTACGTC. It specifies CASSAQPGLALEQYV.

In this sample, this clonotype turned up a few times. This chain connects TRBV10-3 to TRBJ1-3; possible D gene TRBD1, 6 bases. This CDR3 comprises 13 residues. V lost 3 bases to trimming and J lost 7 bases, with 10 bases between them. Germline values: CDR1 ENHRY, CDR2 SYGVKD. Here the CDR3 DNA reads TGTGCCATCAGTGAACAGGGTCGGAACACCATATATTTT. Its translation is CAISEQGRNTIYF.

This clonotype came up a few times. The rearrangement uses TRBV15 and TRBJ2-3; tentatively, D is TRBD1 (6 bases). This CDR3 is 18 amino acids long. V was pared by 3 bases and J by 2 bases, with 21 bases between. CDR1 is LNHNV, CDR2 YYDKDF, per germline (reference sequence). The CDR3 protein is CATSRDRLFSEITDTQYF. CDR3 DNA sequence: TGTGCCACCAGCAGGGACAGACTATTCTCAGAAATCACAGATACGCAGTATTTT. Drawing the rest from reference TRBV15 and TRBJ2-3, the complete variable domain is DAMVIQNPRYQVTQFGKPVTLSCSQTLNHNVMYWYQQKSSQAPKLLFHYYDKDFNNEADTPDNFQSRRPNTSFCFLDIRSPGLGDTAMYLCATSRDRLFSEITDTQYFGPGTRLTVL.

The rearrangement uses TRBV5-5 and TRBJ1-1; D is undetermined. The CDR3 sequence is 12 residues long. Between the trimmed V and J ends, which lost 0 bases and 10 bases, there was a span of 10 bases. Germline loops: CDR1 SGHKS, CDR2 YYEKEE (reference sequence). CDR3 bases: TGTGCCAGCAGCTTGGAGGGATATGGAGCTTTCTTT. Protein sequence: CASSLEGYGAFF.